This T cell receptor beta chain was identified in a study of blood T cell repertoires in COVID-19. Profiled with immunoSEQ multiplex PCR; TCRdb holds only in-frame clones, not every one. The sample contains 150,000 or so clones, 86% of which appear only once. The material sequenced was peripheral blood. The TCR was taken from a woman in her seventies with acute or convalescent COVID-19.

The CDR3 sequence: CASSAHGTSRNEQFF. The CDR3 coding sequence is TGTGCCAGCAGCGCCCACGGGACTAGCCGCAATGAGCAGTTCTTC. The chain carries TRBV11-3 and TRBJ2-1; 9 bases fit TRBD2. This CDR3 comprises 15 residues. V shed 5 bases, J shed 6 bases, and the junction held 8 bases outside the gene matches. Germline CDR1 SGHNT, CDR2 YENEEA.